These T cell receptor beta chains were read from a single sample in a study of response to subunit inactivated influenza vaccine. A single record per CDR3 protein comes from TCRdb applying MiXCR to the RT-PCR reads. The sample includes 610,000 or so distinct CDR3 sequences, 11% to 15% of them seen just once. The sample was PBMCs from blood, taken 11 to 12 days after vaccination. These receptor sequences come from a man in his fifties or sixties who received an inactivated influenza vaccine. Each CDR3 is given with its conserved first and last residue. D genes are given only for firm matches. Rows give clone size only sometimes, using once, few, many, or a class for an expanded clone.

cdr3_nt cdr3_aa v_call d_call j_call clone_size
TGTGCCAGCTCACCACCTGCCAGGGCCTCCTACGAGCAGTACTTC CASSPPARASYEQYF TRBV18 NA TRBJ2-7 NA
TGTGCCAGCAGCTTATTGGGGGCAGGGAACAATGAAGCTTTCTTT CASSLLGAGNNEAFF TRBV7-9 NA TRBJ1-1 NA
TGCAGTGCTACTCTTCCGGACAGGGGGCTGTACTCCTACGAGCAGTACTTC CSATLPDRGLYSYEQYF TRBV20-1 TRBD1 TRBJ2-7 few
TGTGCCAGCAGCGTAGACTCGGGAGGGGGCAATCAGCCCCAGCATTTT CASSVDSGGGNQPQHF TRBV9 NA TRBJ1-5 NA
TGTGCCAGCAGTTACCCCTACAGGGGATACGAGCAGTACTTC CASSYPYRGYEQYF TRBV28 TRBD1 TRBJ2-7 NA
TGCAGCTTCGGGACAGCCCAAGAGACCCAGTACTTC CSFGTAQETQYF TRBV29-1 TRBD1 TRBJ2-5 NA
TGTGCCAGCAGCGACCGGGACAGAAACACCGGGGAGCTGTTTTTT CASSDRDRNTGELFF TRBV11-2 TRBD1 TRBJ2-2 many
TGCAGCGTTGCAACCAGGGGGACAGATACGCAGTATTTT CSVATRGTDTQYF TRBV29-1 TRBD1 TRBJ2-3 few
TGCGCCAGCAGCCATCCCGGACAGGGGGCTAATGAGCAGTTCTTC CASSHPGQGANEQFF TRBV4-1 TRBD1 TRBJ2-1 NA
TGCGCCAGCAGTGGACTCAACAATGAGCAGTTCTTC CASSGLNNEQFF TRBV10-1 NA TRBJ2-1 NA
TGCGCCAGCAGCCCCTCGATGGGCAGCGAGACCTCCTACAATGAGCAGTTCTTC CASSPSMGSETSYNEQFF TRBV4-1 NA TRBJ2-1 few
TGTGCCAGCGCCGAGGGGACTAGCGGGAGGTTTAGTGAGCAGTTCTTC CASAEGTSGRFSEQFF TRBV6-1 TRBD2 TRBJ2-1 few
TGCGCCAGCAGCTTGGCTACCCCGGGGGATACGCAGTATTTT CASSLATPGDTQYF TRBV5-1 NA TRBJ2-3 NA
TGTGCCAGCAGTGAGAGTAGGCAGAACCCCTATGGCTACACCTTC CASSESRQNPYGYTF TRBV2 NA TRBJ1-2 NA
TGCAGCGTGGAAGCGGGAGGTGAATACGAGCAGTACTTC CSVEAGGEYEQYF TRBV29-1 TRBD2 TRBJ2-7 NA
TGCGCCAGCAGCCAGTTTGAGGGGGCAACCGGGGAGCTGTTTTTT CASSQFEGATGELFF TRBV4-3 TRBD1 TRBJ2-2 NA
TGTGCCAGCACCGAAAGGGGCAGGGGATCAGATACGCAGTATTTT CASTERGRGSDTQYF TRBV28 NA TRBJ2-3 few
TGTGCCAGCAGTTCGGACAGAAGGAACACCGGGGAGCTGTTTTTT CASSSDRRNTGELFF TRBV7-9 NA TRBJ2-2 many
TGTGCCAGTAGACAAGACTTCCTGGGAGTGGTCGAGAACGAGCAGTACTTC CASRQDFLGVVENEQYF TRBV19 NA TRBJ2-7 few
TGTGCCTGGAGTGTACAGCAAGATACGCAGTATTTT CAWSVQQDTQYF TRBV30 NA TRBJ2-3 few
TGTGCCAGCAGTGGACTAGCGGGACTTGGCGAGCAGTACTTC CASSGLAGLGEQYF TRBV27 TRBD2 TRBJ2-7 NA
TGTGCCAGCAGCCAACTAGCGGGGGGGGTCACAGATACGCAGTATTTT CASSQLAGGVTDTQYF TRBV4-2 TRBD2 TRBJ2-3 NA
TGCAGTGCTAGAGATCCAGGACTAGCGGTACGATTTAACTACAATGAGCAGTTCTTC CSARDPGLAVRFNYNEQFF TRBV20-1 TRBD2 TRBJ2-1 once
TGCAGTGCTAGTCATCCCCCCGGGGTGCAAGAGACCCAGTACTTC CSASHPPGVQETQYF TRBV20-1 NA TRBJ2-5 few
TGTGCCAGCAGCCGACTGGGGGGAGGCGAGCAGTTCTTC CASSRLGGGEQFF TRBV2 NA TRBJ2-1 few
TGTGCCACCAGCAGCGCAATCCTCGGGGGGCTACTTGATACGCAGTATTTT CATSSAILGGLLDTQYF TRBV15 NA TRBJ2-3 NA
TGCAGTGTCCAGGGTGCGGGAGTTTCCTACGAGCAGTACTTC CSVQGAGVSYEQYF TRBV20-1 TRBD2 TRBJ2-7 few
TGCAGCGTTGAACTTCCCGTGGTTGGGGCCAACGTCCTGACTTTC CSVELPVVGANVLTF TRBV29-1 NA TRBJ2-6 NA
TGCGCCAGCAGCACCGGGACAGGGGGACATTATTCACCCCTCCACTTT CASSTGTGGHYSPLHF TRBV5-1 TRBD1 TRBJ1-6 few